This T cell receptor beta chain emerged from a study of T-cell reconstitution after alpha-beta-depleted transplantation in children. For this clonotype: The antigen remains unidentified.

The germline V and J ends were trimmed by 0 bases and 8 bases, with 23 bases remaining between them. The length of the CDR3 is 17 residues. Germline CDR1 and CDR2: SGHRS and YFSETQ. Preparation of the TCRbeta library involved a method that used unique molecular identifiers. TCRdb reprocessed the PCR reads with MiXCR, giving one entry per CDR3 protein. Here the sample spans fewer than 250,000 distinct CDR3 sequences, about a sixth being singletons. Study-wide findings and caveats: T cells produced anew were the main source of T-cell counts and diversity one year after transplant.

The TCR sequence derives from a male patient aged 2-10 years who had a stem cell transplant for acute lymphoblastic leukemia, so the T cells may come from the graft donor. The V call is TRBV5-1, the J call TRBJ1-1; D perhaps matches TRBD1 (5 bases). Sequencing was performed on PBMCs, mostly from graft donor cells, taken 360 days after TCRalphabeta/CD19-depleted stem cell transplant. The CDR3 region is CASSLAFGASRIPEAFF. The CDR3 DNA is TGCGCCAGCAGCTTGGCCTTCGGGGCTTCAAGGATACCCGAAGCTTTCTTT.